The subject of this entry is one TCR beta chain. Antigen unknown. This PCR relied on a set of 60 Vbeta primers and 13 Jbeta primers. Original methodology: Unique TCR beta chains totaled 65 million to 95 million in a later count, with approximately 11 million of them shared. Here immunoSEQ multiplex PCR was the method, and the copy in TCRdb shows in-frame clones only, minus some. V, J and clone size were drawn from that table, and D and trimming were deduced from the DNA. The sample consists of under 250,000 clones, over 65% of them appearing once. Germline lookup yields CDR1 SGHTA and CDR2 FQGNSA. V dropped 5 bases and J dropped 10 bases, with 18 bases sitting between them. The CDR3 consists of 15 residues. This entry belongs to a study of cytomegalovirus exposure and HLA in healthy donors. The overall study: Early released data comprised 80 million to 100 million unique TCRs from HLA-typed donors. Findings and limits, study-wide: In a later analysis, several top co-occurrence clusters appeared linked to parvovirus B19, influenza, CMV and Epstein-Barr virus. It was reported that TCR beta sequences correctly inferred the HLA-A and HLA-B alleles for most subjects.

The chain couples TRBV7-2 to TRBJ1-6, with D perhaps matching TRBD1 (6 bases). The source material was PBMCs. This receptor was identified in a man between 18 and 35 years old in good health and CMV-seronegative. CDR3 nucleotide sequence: TGTGCCAGCAGCCATAGGGTACAGGGTGGGTCACCCCTCCACTTT. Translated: CASSHRVQGGSPLHF.